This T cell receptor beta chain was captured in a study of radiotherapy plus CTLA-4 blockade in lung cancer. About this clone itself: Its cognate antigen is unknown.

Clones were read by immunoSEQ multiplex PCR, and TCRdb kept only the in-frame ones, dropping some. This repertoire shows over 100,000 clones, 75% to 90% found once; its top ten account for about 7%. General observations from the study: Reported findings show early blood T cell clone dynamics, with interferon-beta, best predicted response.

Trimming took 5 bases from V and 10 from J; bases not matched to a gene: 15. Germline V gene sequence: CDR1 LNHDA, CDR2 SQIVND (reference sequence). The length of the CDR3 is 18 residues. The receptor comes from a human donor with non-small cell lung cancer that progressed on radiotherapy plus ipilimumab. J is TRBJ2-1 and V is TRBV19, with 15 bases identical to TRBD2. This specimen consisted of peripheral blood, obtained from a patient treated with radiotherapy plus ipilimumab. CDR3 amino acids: CASSPGTSGRPLEREQFF. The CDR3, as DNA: TGTGCCAGTAGTCCTGGGACTAGCGGGAGGCCGTTAGAGAGGGAGCAGTTCTTC.